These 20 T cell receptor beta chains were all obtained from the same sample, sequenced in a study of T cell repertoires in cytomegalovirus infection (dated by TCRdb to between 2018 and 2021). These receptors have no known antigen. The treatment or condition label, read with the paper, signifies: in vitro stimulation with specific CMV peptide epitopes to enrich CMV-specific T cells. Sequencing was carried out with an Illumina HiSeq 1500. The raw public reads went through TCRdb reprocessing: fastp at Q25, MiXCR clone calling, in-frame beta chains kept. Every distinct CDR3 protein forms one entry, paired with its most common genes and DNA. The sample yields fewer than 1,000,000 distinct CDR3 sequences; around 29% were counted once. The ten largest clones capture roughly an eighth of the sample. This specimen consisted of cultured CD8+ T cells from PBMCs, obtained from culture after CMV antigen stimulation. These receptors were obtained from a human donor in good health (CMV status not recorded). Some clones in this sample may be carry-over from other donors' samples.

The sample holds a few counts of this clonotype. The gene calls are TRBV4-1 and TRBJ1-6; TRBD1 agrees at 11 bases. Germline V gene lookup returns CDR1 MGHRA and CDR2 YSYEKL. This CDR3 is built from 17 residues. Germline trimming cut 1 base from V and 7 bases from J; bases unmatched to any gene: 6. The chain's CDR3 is CASSQVSGTGGNSPLHF. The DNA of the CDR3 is TGCGCCAGCAGCCAAGTGTCGGGGACAGGGGGGAATTCACCCCTCCACTTT.

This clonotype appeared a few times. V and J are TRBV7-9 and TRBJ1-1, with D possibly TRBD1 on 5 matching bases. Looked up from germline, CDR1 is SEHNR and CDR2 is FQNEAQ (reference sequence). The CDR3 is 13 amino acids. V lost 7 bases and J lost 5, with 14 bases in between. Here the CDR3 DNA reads TGTGCCAGCATCCCCGGGACCGGGACTGAAGCTTTCTTT. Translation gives CASIPGTGTEAFF.

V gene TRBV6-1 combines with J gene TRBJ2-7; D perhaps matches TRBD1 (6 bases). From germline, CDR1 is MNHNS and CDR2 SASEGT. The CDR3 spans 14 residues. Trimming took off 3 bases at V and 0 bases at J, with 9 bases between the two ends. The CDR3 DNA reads TGTGCCAGCAGTGAGTGGACAGACTCCTACGAGCAGTACGTC. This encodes CASSEWTDSYEQYV.

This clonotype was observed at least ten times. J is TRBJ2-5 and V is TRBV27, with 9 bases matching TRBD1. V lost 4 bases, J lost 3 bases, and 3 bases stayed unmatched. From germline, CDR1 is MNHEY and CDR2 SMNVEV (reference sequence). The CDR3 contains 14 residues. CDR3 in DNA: TGTGCCAGCAGTTCTTGGACAGGGGAAGAGACCCAGTACTTC. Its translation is CASSSWTGEETQYF.

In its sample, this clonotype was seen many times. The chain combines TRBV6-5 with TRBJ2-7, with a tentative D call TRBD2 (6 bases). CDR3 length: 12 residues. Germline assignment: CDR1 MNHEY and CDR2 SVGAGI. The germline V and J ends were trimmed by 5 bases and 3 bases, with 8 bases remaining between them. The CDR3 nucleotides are TGTGCCAGCAGTGCCGGGGGCTACGAGCAGTACTTC. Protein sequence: CASSAGGYEQYF.

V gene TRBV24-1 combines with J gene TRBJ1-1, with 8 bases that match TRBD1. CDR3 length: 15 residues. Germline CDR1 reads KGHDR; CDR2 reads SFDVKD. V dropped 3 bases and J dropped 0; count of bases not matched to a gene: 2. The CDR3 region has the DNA TGTGCCACCAGTGATAGACAGGGGATGAACACTGAAGCTTTCTTT. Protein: CATSDRQGMNTEAFF.

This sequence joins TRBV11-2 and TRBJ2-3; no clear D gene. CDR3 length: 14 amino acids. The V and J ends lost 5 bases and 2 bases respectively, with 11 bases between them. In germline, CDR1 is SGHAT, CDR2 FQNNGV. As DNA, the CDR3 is TGTGCCAGCAGCGAGAAGGTCCTCACAGATACGCAGTATTTT. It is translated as CASSEKVLTDTQYF.

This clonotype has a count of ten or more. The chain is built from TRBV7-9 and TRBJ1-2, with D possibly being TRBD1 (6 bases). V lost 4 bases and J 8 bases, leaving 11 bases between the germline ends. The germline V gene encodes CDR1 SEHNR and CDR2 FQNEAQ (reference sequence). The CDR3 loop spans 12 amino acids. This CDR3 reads CASSYAGDGYTF. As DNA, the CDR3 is TGTGCCAGCAGCTATGCAGGGGACGGCTACACCTTC.

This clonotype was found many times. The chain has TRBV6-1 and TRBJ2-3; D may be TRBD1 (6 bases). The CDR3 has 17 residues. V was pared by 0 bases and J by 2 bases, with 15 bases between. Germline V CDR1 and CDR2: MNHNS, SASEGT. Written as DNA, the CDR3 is TGTGCCAGCAGTGAAGCGGGGGCCAGTCCGCCCACAGATACGCAGTATTTT. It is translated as CASSEAGASPPTDTQYF.

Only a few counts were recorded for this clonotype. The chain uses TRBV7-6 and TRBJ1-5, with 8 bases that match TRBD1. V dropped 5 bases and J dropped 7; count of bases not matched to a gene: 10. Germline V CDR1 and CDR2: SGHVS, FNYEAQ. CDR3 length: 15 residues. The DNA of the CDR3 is TGTGCCAGCAGCGTGGGCAGGGGGCCGGGGCAGCCCCAGCATTTT. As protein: CASSVGRGPGQPQHF.

The DNA of the CDR3 is TGTGCCAGCAGCCCCAGCGGGAAGCCCTATGGCTACACCTTC. Protein sequence: CASSPSGKPYGYTF. The V call is TRBV7-9, the J call TRBJ1-2; D is uncertain. Deletions cut 5 bases from V and 4 bases from J, with 14 bases between. This CDR3 is built from 14 residues. CDR1 is SEHNR, CDR2 FQNEAQ, per germline (reference sequence).

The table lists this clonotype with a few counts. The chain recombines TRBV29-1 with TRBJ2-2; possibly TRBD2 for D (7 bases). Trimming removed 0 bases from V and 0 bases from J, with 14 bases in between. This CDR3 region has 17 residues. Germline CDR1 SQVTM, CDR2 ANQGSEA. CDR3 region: CSVEDLGEGANTGELFF. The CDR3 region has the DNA TGCAGCGTTGAAGATCTGGGGGAGGGGGCGAACACCGGGGAGCTGTTTTTT.

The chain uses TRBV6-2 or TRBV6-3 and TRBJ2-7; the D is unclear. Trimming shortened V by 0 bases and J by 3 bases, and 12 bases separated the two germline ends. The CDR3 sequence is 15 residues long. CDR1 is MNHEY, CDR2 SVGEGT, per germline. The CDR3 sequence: CASSYSIFEVYEQYV. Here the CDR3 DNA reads TGTGCCAGCAGTTACTCGATTTTCGAAGTCTACGAGCAGTACGTC.

The CDR3 nucleotides are TGTGCCAGCAGTTACTCGACAGGGGGCTACTATGGCTACACCTTC. Its protein is CASSYSTGGYYGYTF. This sequence joins TRBV6-5 and TRBJ1-2, with TRBD1 identical over 10 bases. CDR1 is MNHEY and CDR2 is SVGAGI in the germline V gene. V shed 0 bases, J shed 3 bases, and the junction held 1 base outside the gene matches. The CDR3 extends over 15 amino acids.

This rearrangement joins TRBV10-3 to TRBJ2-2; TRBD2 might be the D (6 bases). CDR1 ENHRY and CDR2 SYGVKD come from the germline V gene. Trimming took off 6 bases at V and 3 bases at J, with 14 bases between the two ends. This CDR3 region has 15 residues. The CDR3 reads CAISLRREDTGELFF. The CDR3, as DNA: TGTGCCATCAGCCTGCGGAGGGAGGACACCGGGGAGCTGTTTTTT.

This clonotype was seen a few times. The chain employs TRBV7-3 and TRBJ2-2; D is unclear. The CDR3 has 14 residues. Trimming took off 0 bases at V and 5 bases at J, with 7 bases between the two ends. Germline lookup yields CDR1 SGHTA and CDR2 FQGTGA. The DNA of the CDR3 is TGTGCCAGCAGCTTAACGGGCCAGACCGGGGAGCTGTTTTTT. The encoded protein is CASSLTGQTGELFF.

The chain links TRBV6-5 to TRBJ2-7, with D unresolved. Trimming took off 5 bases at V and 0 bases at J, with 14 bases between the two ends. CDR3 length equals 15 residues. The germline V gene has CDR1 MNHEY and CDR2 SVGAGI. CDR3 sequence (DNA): TGTGCCAGCAGTCCCTTGGCAGGTACCTCCTACGAGCAGTACTTC. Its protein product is CASSPLAGTSYEQYF.

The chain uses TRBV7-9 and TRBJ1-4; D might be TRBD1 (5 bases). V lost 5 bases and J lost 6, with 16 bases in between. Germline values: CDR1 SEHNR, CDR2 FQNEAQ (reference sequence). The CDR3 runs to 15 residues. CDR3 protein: CASSPGRLGDEKLFF. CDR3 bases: TGTGCCAGCAGCCCGGGGCGGCTGGGGGATGAAAAACTGTTTTTT.

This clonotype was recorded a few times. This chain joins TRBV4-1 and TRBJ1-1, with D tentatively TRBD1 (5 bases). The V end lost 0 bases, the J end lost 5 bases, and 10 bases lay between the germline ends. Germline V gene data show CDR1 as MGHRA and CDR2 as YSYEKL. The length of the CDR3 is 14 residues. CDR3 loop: CASSQEEGWTEAFF. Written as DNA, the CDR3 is TGCGCCAGCAGCCAAGAGGAGGGGTGGACTGAAGCTTTCTTT.

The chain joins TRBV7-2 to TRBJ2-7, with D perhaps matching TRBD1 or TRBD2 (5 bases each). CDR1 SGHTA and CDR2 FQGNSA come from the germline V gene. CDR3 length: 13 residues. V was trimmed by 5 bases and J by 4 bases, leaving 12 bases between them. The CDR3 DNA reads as TGTGCCAGCAGCATAGGGACCCTATACGAGCAGTACGTC. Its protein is CASSIGTLYEQYV.